Each of the 31 T cell receptor beta chains below was sequenced from the same sample in a study of CXCR4 blockade with PD-1 therapy in pancreatic cancer. Some clones are missing from TCRdb's copy, which holds only in-frame ones; the method was immunoSEQ multiplex PCR. In the table there are about 5,200 clones, around 50% of which are singletons. The sequenced sample was tumor tissue. The receptors were sampled from a human donor with pancreatic ductal adenocarcinoma.

This rearrangement joins TRBV15 to TRBJ2-7; maybe TRBD2 (5 bases). V was shortened by 0 bases and J by 0 bases, with 9 bases between the two germline ends. Per the germline V gene, CDR1 is LNHNV and CDR2 is YYDKDF (reference sequence). CDR3 size: 15 residues. The CDR3 DNA reads as TGTGCCACCAGCAGAGATAAAGCGGACTCCTACGAGCAGTACTTC. Its translation is CATSRDKADSYEQYF. Full variable domain (missing parts from reference TRBV15 and TRBJ2-7): DAMVIQNPRYQVTQFGKPVTLSCSQTLNHNVMYWYQQKSSQAPKLLFHYYDKDFNNEADTPDNFQSRRPNTSFCFLDIRSPGLGDTAMYLCATSRDKADSYEQYFGPGTRLTVT.

This clone was counted only a few times. The rearrangement links TRBV28 to TRBJ2-1; no reliable D call. Germline V gene data show CDR1 as MDHEN and CDR2 as SYDVKM. V was clipped by 3 bases and J by 6 bases, with 15 bases between them. This CDR3 has 15 amino acids. CDR3 bases: TGTGCCAGCAGTTTCTATGGTTCGGTTGGCAATGAGCAGTTCTTC. It is translated as CASSFYGSVGNEQFF.

V and J are TRBV18 and TRBJ1-1, with TRBD1 as a possible D gene (5 bases). V gave up 6 bases and J gave up 5 bases, with 19 bases separating them. The CDR3 consists of 15 residues. Germline CDR1 is KGHSH and CDR2 is LQKENI. The CDR3: CASSAQAGRSTEAFF. The CDR3 DNA reads TGTGCCAGCTCGGCCCAGGCGGGGCGGAGTACTGAAGCTTTCTTT.

This clone has more than one count but fewer than ten. The chain is built from TRBV10-2 and TRBJ2-2; 7 nucleotides align to TRBD1. Losses at the gene ends were 6 bases for V and 5 bases for J; bases not matched to a gene: 12. This CDR3 has 16 residues. Germline assignment: CDR1 WSHSY and CDR2 SAAADI. CDR3 coding DNA: TGCGCCAGCAGGGGAACAGGGGAAGTTGAAACCGGGGAGCTGTTTTTT. As protein: CASRGTGEVETGELFF.

In its sample, this clone is medium-sized (0.01 to 0.1%). The chain couples TRBV11-3 to TRBJ1-4; 10 bases are a match to TRBD1. Per the germline V gene, CDR1 is SGHNT and CDR2 is YENEEA. This CDR3 contains 14 residues. V was pared by 6 bases and J by 8 bases, with 6 bases of the junction left unmatched. The CDR3 reads CASSWGQGREKLFF. The DNA for the CDR3 is TGTGCCAGCAGTTGGGGACAGGGGCGGGAAAAACTGTTTTTT.

This clone came up a few times. This chain joins TRBV6-8 and TRBJ1-1; D possibly corresponds to TRBD1 (5 bases). Germline V gene lookup returns CDR1 MNHGY and CDR2 SAAAGT. This CDR3 is built from 13 residues. Deletions cut 5 bases from V and 3 bases from J, with 10 bases between. The CDR3 is CASSSGQYTEAFF. CDR3 bases: TGTGCCAGCAGTAGTGGACAATACACTGAAGCTTTCTTT.

V is TRBV12-5 and J is TRBJ1-1; D possibly corresponds to TRBD1 (5 bases). The CDR3 is 14 amino acids. Looked up from germline, CDR1 is LGHNT and CDR2 is FRNRAP. Deletions cut 7 bases from V and 6 bases from J, with 18 bases between. The CDR3 loop reads CASALDWGVAEAFF. The CDR3, as DNA: TGTGCTAGTGCCCTGGACTGGGGGGTCGCTGAAGCTTTCTTT. Complete variable domain (other parts from reference TRBV12-5 and TRBJ1-1): DARVTQTPRHKVTEMGQEVTMRCQPILGHNTVFWYRQTMMQGLELLAYFRNRAPLDDSGMPKDRFSAEMPDATLATLKIQPSEPRDSAVYFCASALDWGVAEAFFGQGTRLTVV.

The J gene is TRBJ2-7, the V gene TRBV29-1; TRBD2 matches at 12 bases. The trim removed 6 bases at V and 3 bases at J, leaving 3 bases unmatched. Germline V gene sequence: CDR1 SQVTM, CDR2 ANQGSEA. This CDR3 comprises 13 residues. The CDR3 sequence: CSVRTSGNYEQYF. The CDR3, as DNA: TGCAGCGTCCGGACTAGCGGGAACTACGAGCAGTACTTC.

The V call is TRBV15, the J call TRBJ2-7; D remains ambiguous. The CDR3 loop spans 18 amino acids. Trimming cost V 3 bases and J 4 bases, with 25 bases left between them. CDR1 is LNHNV, CDR2 YYDKDF, per germline (reference sequence). CDR3 residues: CATSSARTSSAKRYEQYF. The CDR3 bases are TGTGCCACCAGCAGCGCAAGGACCTCCTCAGCGAAAAGATACGAGCAGTACTTC.

With regard to this clone: Some base could not be read or is ambiguous, and its residue is marked X. J is TRBJ1-3 and V is TRBV12-5, with a weak D call TRBD1 (5 bases). V was shortened by 2 bases and J by 4 bases, with 21 bases between the two germline ends. Germline V CDR1 and CDR2: LGHNT, FRNRAP. The CDR3 sequence is 18 residues long. The CDR3 sequence: CASGLXLKAGWSGNTIYF. In DNA form, the CDR3 reads TGTGCTAGTGGTTTGRTACTTAAGGCAGGGTGGTCAGGAAACACCATATATTTT.

V is TRBV30 and J is TRBJ1-1; 7 bases align to TRBD1. With V trimmed by 3 bases and J by 0 bases, 10 bases remained unmatched. The CDR3 covers 16 residues. Germline V gene data show CDR1 as GTSNPN and CDR2 as SVGIG (reference sequence). The CDR3, as DNA: TGTGCCTGGAGAACATCCGGGACAGTGATGAACACTGAAGCTTTCTTT. Its translation is CAWRTSGTVMNTEAFF. Drawing the rest from reference TRBV30 and TRBJ1-1, the complete variable domain is SQTIHQWPATLVQPVGSPLSLECTVEGTSNPNLYWYRQAAGRGLQLLFYSVGIGQISSEVPQNLSASRPQDRQFILSSKKLLLSDSGFYLCAWRTSGTVMNTEAFFGQGTRLTVV.

CDR3 DNA: TGCAGCGTTGAAGTGACTAGCGGGAGATCAGATACGCAGTATTTT. As protein: CSVEVTSGRSDTQYF. The rearrangement joins TRBV29-1 to TRBJ2-3; 12 positions match TRBD2. Germline V lookup: CDR1 SQVTM, CDR2 ANQGSEA. Trimming at V came to 1 base and at J to 4 bases, leaving 3 bases not matched to a gene. CDR3 length: 15 residues.

The J gene is TRBJ1-5, the V gene TRBV6-8, with a weak D call TRBD1 (5 bases). The CDR3 spans 13 residues. V lost 4 bases and J lost 4, with 8 bases in between. CDR1 and CDR2 (germline): MNHGY, SAAAGT. The CDR3 reads CASSSGGNQPQHF. In nucleotides, the CDR3 is TGTGCCAGCAGTTCCGGGGGTAATCAGCCCCAGCATTTT.

The rearrangement joins TRBV25-1 to TRBJ1-4; D is ambiguous. V was clipped by 2 bases and J by 8 bases, with 9 bases between them. Germline CDR1 MGHDK, CDR2 SYGVNS. This CDR3 has 13 amino acids. The CDR3 sequence is CASSEMGNEKLFF. The DNA for the CDR3 is TGTGCCAGCAGTGAAATGGGGAACGAAAAACTGTTTTTT.

V usage is TRBV30 and J usage is TRBJ2-1; D may match TRBD1 or TRBD2 (6 bases each). CDR1 and CDR2 from the germline V gene are GTSNPN and SVGIG (reference sequence). V lost 3 bases to trimming and J lost 10 bases, with 13 bases between them. The CDR3 sequence is 12 residues long. The DNA for the CDR3 is TGTGCCTGGAGCTGGGGGGCGGGCGAGCAGTTCTTC. Protein: CAWSWGAGEQFF.

This clone appeared a single time. This rearrangement joins TRBV28 to TRBJ2-6, with D perhaps being TRBD1 or TRBD2 (6 bases each). This CDR3 is 16 amino acids long. V lost 6 bases and J lost 4, with 16 bases in between. CDR1 and CDR2 (germline): MDHEN, SYDVKM. The CDR3 spells CASSSIQGGGANVLTF. CDR3 sequence (DNA): TGTGCCAGCAGCTCTATACAGGGAGGCGGGGCCAACGTCCTGACTTTC.

This clone came up a few times. The V call is TRBV9, the J call TRBJ1-1, with D tentatively TRBD1 (5 bases). The CDR3 has 12 residues. The V gene's germline CDR1 is SGDLS and CDR2 YYNGEE. V lost 3 bases to trimming and J lost 5 bases, with 8 bases between them. As DNA, the CDR3 is TGTGCCAGCAGCGACAAGGGGACTGAAGCTTTCTTT. It encodes CASSDKGTEAFF. Filled out from reference TRBV9 and TRBJ1-1, the complete variable domain reads DSGVTQTPKHLITATGQRVTLRCSPRSGDLSVYWYQQSLDQGLQFLIQYYNGEERAKGNILERFSAQQFPDLHSELNLSSLELGDSALYFCASSDKGTEAFFGQGTRLTVV.

In its sample, this clone is medium-sized. This chain joins TRBV11-3 and TRBJ2-7; D may be TRBD1 or TRBD2 (5 bases each). V was trimmed by 5 bases and J by 6 bases, leaving 17 bases between them. Germline V gives CDR1 SGHNT, CDR2 YENEEA. The CDR3 covers 14 residues. The CDR3 DNA reads as TGTGCCAGCAGCCCCGATGGGACGGCGGGCGAGCAGTACTTC. It encodes CASSPDGTAGEQYF. Based on the CDR3 plus reference TRBV11-3 and TRBJ2-7, the full variable domain is EAGVVQSPRYKIIEKKQPVAFWCNPISGHNTLYWYLQNLGQGPELLIRYENEEAVDDSQLPKDRFSAERLKGVDSTLKIQPAELGDSAVYLCASSPDGTAGEQYFGPGTRLTVT.

The chain uses TRBV30 and TRBJ1-1; tentative D call: TRBD1 (6 bases). The CDR3 sequence is 11 residues long. Germline lookup yields CDR1 GTSNPN and CDR2 SVGIG (reference sequence). Trimming shortened V by 3 bases and J by 6 bases, and 8 bases separated the two germline ends. Here the CDR3 reads CAWRGAAEAFF. The DNA for the CDR3 is TGTGCCTGGAGGGGGGCGGCTGAAGCTTTCTTT.

The chain joins TRBV18 to TRBJ2-5, with D unresolved. Germline CDR1 reads KGHSH; CDR2 reads LQKENI. The CDR3 loop spans 14 amino acids. Between the trimmed V and J ends, which lost 4 bases and 5 bases, there was a span of 14 bases. The CDR3, as DNA: TGTGCCAGCTCACTCCTCGAGGTTAGGGAGACCCAGTACTTC. As protein: CASSLLEVRETQYF. Full variable domain (outside the CDR3, taken from reference TRBV18 and TRBJ2-5): NAGVMQNPRHLVRRRGQEARLRCSPMKGHSHVYWYRQLPEEGLKFMVYLQKENIIDESGMPKERFSAEFPKEGPSILRIQQVVRGDSAAYFCASSLLEVRETQYFGPGTRLLVL.

The chain carries TRBV19 and TRBJ1-4; TRBD1 might be the D (6 bases). CDR1 and CDR2 from the germline V gene are LNHDA and SQIVND (reference sequence). The CDR3 consists of 16 residues. V gave up 1 base and J gave up 9 bases, with 18 bases separating them. CDR3: CASSIVRDQGNKKLFF. CDR3 DNA sequence: TGTGCCAGTAGTATAGTGAGGGATCAGGGGAATAAAAAACTGTTTTTT.

This clone was counted a single time. V and J are TRBV14 and TRBJ2-5; D ambiguous. The V end lost 3 bases, the J end lost 7 bases, and 24 bases lay between the germline ends. CDR3 size: 17 residues. Germline CDR1 and CDR2: SGHDN and FVKESK. The CDR3 coding sequence is TGTGCCAGCAGCCAGTATTCGGGTCCTGGGCGGTTTGGGACCCAGTACTTC. Residues: CASSQYSGPGRFGTQYF.

The V gene is TRBV10-2, the J gene TRBJ1-1; 7 bases align to TRBD1. The CDR3 is 14 amino acids. Germline-derived CDR1 and CDR2 are WSHSY and SAAADI. Germline trimming cut 5 bases from V and 1 base from J; bases unmatched to any gene: 4. In DNA form, the CDR3 reads TGCGCCAGCAGTAAGGGACAGTCGAACACTGAAGCTTTCTTT. Its translation is CASSKGQSNTEAFF.

This clone was picked up one time. The chain carries TRBV28 and TRBJ2-1, with 7 bases matching TRBD2. The CDR3 covers 15 residues. V lost 8 bases to trimming and J lost 3 bases; unmatched junction nucleotides: 10. Germline V gives CDR1 MDHEN, CDR2 SYDVKM. The CDR3 nucleotides are TGTGCCAGCGACCCTAGAGGGACTAACTACAATGAGCAGTTCTTC. Translating gives CASDPRGTNYNEQFF.

The V gene is TRBV28, the J gene TRBJ1-1; no clear D gene. This CDR3 is built from 13 residues. V shed 8 bases and J shed 2 bases, with 12 bases lying between them. In germline, CDR1 is MDHEN, CDR2 SYDVKM. In DNA, the CDR3 is TGTGCCAGCGGAGGGTTCCCAAACACTGAAGCTTTCTTT. This sequence encodes CASGGFPNTEAFF.

This clone appeared a few times. The genes are TRBV9 and TRBJ2-7; 8 nucleotides align to TRBD1. V gave up 4 bases and J gave up 9 bases; unmatched junction bases: 6. Germline CDR1 and CDR2: SGDLS and YYNGEE. There are 12 residues in the CDR3. CDR3 sequence: CASSSGGHVQYF. In DNA, the CDR3 is TGTGCCAGCAGCTCAGGGGGCCACGTGCAGTACTTC.

This clone was found a few times. The J gene is TRBJ2-1, the V gene TRBV2; 7 positions agree with TRBD2. J lost 6 bases, V lost 8 bases, and 10 bases had no gene match. The CDR3 is made up of 14 amino acids. Germline CDR1 reads SNHLY; CDR2 reads FYNNEI. CDR3 DNA: TGTGCCAGCTCGAAGGCGGGAGCCATCAATGAGCAGTTCTTC. Its protein product is CASSKAGAINEQFF.

This clone occurred once. The chain links TRBV30 to TRBJ2-7; a possible D gene is TRBD2 (7 bases). The CDR3 totals 17 residues. Trimming pared 2 bases from V and 5 bases from J, leaving 25 bases between. Germline V gene lookup returns CDR1 GTSNPN and CDR2 SVGIG (reference sequence). CDR3 amino acids: CAWSSGWGRGSDNEQYF. The CDR3 coding sequence is TGTGCCTGGAGTTCAGGATGGGGGAGGGGGTCCGATAACGAGCAGTACTTC.

The count of this clone is one. The rearrangement links TRBV14 to TRBJ2-1; the match to TRBD2 covers 9 bases. J lost 9 bases, V lost 1 base, and 16 bases had no gene match. The germline V gene has CDR1 SGHDN and CDR2 FVKESK. The CDR3 consists of 18 residues. This CDR3 reads CASSQVDIRAGGYGEQFF. The CDR3 bases are TGTGCCAGCAGCCAAGTCGACATAAGAGCGGGAGGTTATGGTGAGCAGTTCTTC.

The chain has TRBV9 and TRBJ2-1; D tentatively reads TRBD1 or TRBD2 (5 bases each). V gave up 5 bases and J gave up 8 bases, with 23 bases separating them. This CDR3 contains 16 residues. Germline-derived CDR1 and CDR2 are SGDLS and YYNGEE. CDR3 sequence (DNA): TGTGCCAGCAGTGATTTTGTGACTACAGGAGGCGATGAGCAGTTCTTC. Its protein is CASSDFVTTGGDEQFF. Based on the CDR3 plus reference TRBV9 and TRBJ2-1, the full variable domain is DSGVTQTPKHLITATGQRVTLRCSPRSGDLSVYWYQQSLDQGLQFLIQYYNGEERAKGNILERFSAQQFPDLHSELNLSSLELGDSALYFCASSDFVTTGGDEQFFGPGTRLTVL.

V and J are TRBV11-3 and TRBJ2-3; the match to TRBD1 covers 7 bases. With 7 bases clipped from V and 4 bases from J, the junction kept 11 bases outside the gene matches. The CDR3 spans 15 residues. Germline lookup yields CDR1 SGHNT and CDR2 YENEEA. Written as DNA, the CDR3 is TGTGCCAGCACTAGACTCGGACAGGTGGCAGATACGCAGTATTTT. The encoded protein is CASTRLGQVADTQYF.